The 11 T cell receptor beta chains listed next were all sequenced from one sample in a study of blood T cell repertoires in COVID-19. Clones were sequenced by immunoSEQ multiplex PCR, and TCRdb holds only the in-frame ones, with some missing. The sample lists about 42,000 clones, around 76% occurring once. Input material: peripheral blood. These receptors originate from a man aged 65-85 years with active or convalescent COVID-19.

The J gene is TRBJ1-5, the V gene TRBV28, with 7 bases that match TRBD1. The trim removed 3 bases at V and 2 bases at J, leaving 4 bases unmatched. Looked up from germline, CDR1 is MDHEN and CDR2 is SYDVKM. The CDR3 contains 15 residues. DNA of the CDR3: TGTGCCAGCAGTTTGACAGGGTTGGGCAATCAGCCCCAGCATTTT. This codes for CASSLTGLGNQPQHF.

This clone showed up just once. This chain connects TRBV28 to TRBJ1-6, with 7 nucleotides matching TRBD1. Losses at the gene ends were 6 bases for V and 7 bases for J; bases not matched to a gene: 12. Looked up from germline, CDR1 is MDHEN and CDR2 is SYDVKM. The CDR3 spans 16 residues. CDR3 protein: CASRGNRDSENSPLHF. In DNA form, the CDR3 reads TGTGCCAGCAGGGGGAACCGGGACAGCGAAAATTCACCCCTCCACTTT.

V usage is TRBV12-3 or TRBV12-4 and J usage is TRBJ1-2; D is possibly TRBD1 (6 bases). This CDR3 contains 13 residues. Trimming stripped 7 bases from V and 1 base from J, with 10 bases between. The CDR3 DNA reads as TGTGCCAGCACGTACAGGGTTAACTATGGCTACACCTTC. It yields the protein CASTYRVNYGYTF.

This clone was seen a few times. The V and J genes are TRBV6-5 and TRBJ2-5; 8 bases are a match to TRBD1. Unmatched junction bases numbered 5, after V lost 6 bases and J lost 5 bases. CDR1 is MNHEY, CDR2 SVGAGI, per germline. This CDR3 contains 13 residues. CDR3 DNA: TGTGCCAGCAGGGACAGGGCAGGGGAGACCCAGTACTTC. Translating gives CASRDRAGETQYF.

The genes are TRBV3-1 (or the pseudogene TRBV3-2) and TRBJ2-2; 8 nucleotides align to TRBD2. Germline CDR1 LGHDT, CDR2 YNNKEL (reference sequence). V dropped 4 bases and J dropped 0; count of bases not matched to a gene: 4. The CDR3 runs 16 residues. CDR3 amino acids: CASSLAGISNTGELFF. CDR3 coding DNA: TGTGCCAGCAGCCTAGCGGGGATTTCGAACACCGGGGAGCTGTTTTTT.

The chain uses TRBV28 and TRBJ1-2; D possibly corresponds to TRBD1 (6 bases). The V gene lost 6 bases and the J gene lost 5 bases, with 10 bases spanning the gap. The CDR3 sequence is 12 residues long. Germline values: CDR1 MDHEN, CDR2 SYDVKM. The CDR3 region is CASRLQGYGYTF. For the CDR3, the DNA is TGTGCCAGCAGACTTCAGGGGTATGGCTACACCTTC.

The CDR3 DNA is TGTGCCAGCAGCCCCCAGGGGCGGGTAGATACGCAGTATTTT. Translating gives CASSPQGRVDTQYF. V is TRBV6-2 or TRBV6-3 and J is TRBJ2-3; TRBD1 is a possible D gene (6 bases). Germline loops: CDR1 MNHEY, CDR2 SVGEGT. V lost 6 bases and J lost 5, with 15 bases in between. The CDR3 length is 14 residues.

The chain has TRBV28 and TRBJ2-2, with 9 positions matching TRBD1. Per germline, CDR1 MDHEN and CDR2 SYDVKM. V was clipped by 9 bases and J by 4 bases; unmatched bases: 6. There are 14 residues in the CDR3. CDR3 region: CARQGAGSTGELFF. The CDR3 region has the DNA TGTGCCAGACAGGGGGCAGGGAGCACCGGGGAGCTGTTTTTT.

The rearrangement joins TRBV28 to TRBJ1-6, with TRBD1 identical over 9 bases. The ends lost 1 base at V and 9 bases at J; junction bases unmatched: 7. Germline CDR1 reads MDHEN; CDR2 reads SYDVKM. CDR3 length equals 16 residues. CDR3 nucleotides: TGTGCCAGCAGTTTATCTCGTGGGGACAGGGCTTCACCCCTCCACTTT. This sequence encodes CASSLSRGDRASPLHF. Combining the CDR3 with reference TRBV28 and TRBJ1-6 gives the whole variable domain DVKVTQSSRYLVKRTGEKVFLECVQDMDHENMFWYRQDPGLGLRLIYFSYDVKMKEKGDIPEGYSVSREKKERFSLILESASTNQTSMYLCASSLSRGDRASPLHFGNGTRLTVT.

The genes are TRBV6-5 and TRBJ2-6; a weak D match, TRBD2 (6 bases). Between the trimmed V and J ends, which lost 6 bases and 2 bases, there was a span of 11 bases. CDR3 length equals 15 residues. Per germline, CDR1 MNHEY and CDR2 SVGAGI. The CDR3 DNA follows: TGTGCCAGCAGCCGCGGAGGGACTGGGGCCAACGTCCTGACTTTC. Residues: CASSRGGTGANVLTF.

The J gene is TRBJ2-1, the V gene TRBV5-1, with a weak D call TRBD1 (6 bases). CDR1 SGHRS and CDR2 YFSETQ come from the germline V gene. This CDR3 comprises 15 residues. Trimming took 4 bases from V and 9 from J, leaving 20 bases between them. CDR3 sequence reads: CASSPGQVTYGEQFF. CDR3 DNA sequence: TGCGCCAGCAGCCCGGGACAAGTAACTTATGGTGAGCAGTTCTTC.